This note documents a single TCR beta chain sequence. Within the sample, other DNA sequences also encode this same CDR3. This CDR3 contains 14 residues. V was clipped by 3 bases and J by 4 bases; unmatched bases: 3. CDR1 LNHDA and CDR2 SQIVND come from the germline V gene (reference sequence). The sample comes from a study of T cell changes during pregnancy in multiple sclerosis. The table came from immunoSEQ multiplex PCR; TCRdb's copy has only in-frame clones and leaves some out. The sample includes about 110,000 clones, 80% to 95% of them seen just once. The chain uses TRBV19 and TRBJ1-5; TRBD1 matches at 7 bases. The origin of this receptor is a female donor with multiple sclerosis, enrolled in a pregnancy study. Source: peripheral blood, taken after pregnancy. The CDR3: CASSINRGNQPQHF. The CDR3 DNA sequence: TGTGCCAGTAGTATTAACAGGGGAAATCAGCCCCAGCATTTT.